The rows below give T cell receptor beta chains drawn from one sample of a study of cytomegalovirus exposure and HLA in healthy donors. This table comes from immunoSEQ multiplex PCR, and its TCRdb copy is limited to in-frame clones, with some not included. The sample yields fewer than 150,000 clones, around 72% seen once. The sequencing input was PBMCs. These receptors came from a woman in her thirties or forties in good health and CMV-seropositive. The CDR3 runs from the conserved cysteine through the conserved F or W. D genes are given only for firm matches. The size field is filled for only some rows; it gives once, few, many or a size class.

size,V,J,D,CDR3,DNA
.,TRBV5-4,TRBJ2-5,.,CASSYTTGTLQETQYF,TGTGCCAGCAGCTATACCACCGGGACACTGCAAGAGACCCAGTACTTC
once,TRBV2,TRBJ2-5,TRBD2,CASSGTSGEWTQYF,TGTGCCAGCAGTGGGACTAGCGGGGAGTGGACCCAGTACTTC
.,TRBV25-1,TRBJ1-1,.,CASSKGGTSEAFF,TGTGCCAGCAGTAAGGGGGGGACCTCTGAAGCTTTCTTT
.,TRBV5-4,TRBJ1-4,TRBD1,CASSRDSSTNEKLFF,TGTGCCAGCAGCCGGGACAGCTCAACTAATGAAAAACTGTTTTTT
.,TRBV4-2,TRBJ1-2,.,CASSQDSPGGYTF,TGTGCCAGCAGCCAAGATTCACCGGGAGGCTACACCTTC
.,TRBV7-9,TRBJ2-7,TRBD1,CASSERTGVFYEQYF,TGTGCCAGCAGCGAGAGGACAGGGGTTTTTTACGAGCAGTACTTC
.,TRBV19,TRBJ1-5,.,CASRDLNQPQHF,TGTGCCAGCCGGGACTTAAATCAGCCCCAGCATTTT
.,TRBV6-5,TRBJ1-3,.,CASAGNGNTIYF,TGTGCCAGCGCAGGGAATGGAAACACCATATATTTT
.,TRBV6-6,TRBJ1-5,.,CASSYIGNQPQHF,TGTGCCAGCAGCTACATAGGCAATCAGCCCCAGCATTTT
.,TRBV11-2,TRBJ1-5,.,CASSLDQAQPQHF,TGTGCCAGCAGCTTAGATCAAGCCCAGCCCCAGCATTTT
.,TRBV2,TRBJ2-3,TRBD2,CASIHRLAGEVGDTQYF,TGTGCCAGCATACATCGCTTAGCGGGCGAGGTGGGAGATACGCAGTATTTT
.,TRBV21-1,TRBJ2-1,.,CASSMTPTERALTFSPNEQFF,TGTGCCAGCAGCATGACTCCCACGGAGAGGGCCCTTACATTTTCCCCCAATGAGCAGTTCTTC
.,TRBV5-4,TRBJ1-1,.,CASSLDGGTEAFF,TGTGCCAGCAGCTTGGACGGGGGCACTGAAGCTTTCTTT
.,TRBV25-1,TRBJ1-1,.,CASSQGQYDWAFF,TGTGCCAGCAGTCAAGGACAGTATGATTGGGCTTTCTTT
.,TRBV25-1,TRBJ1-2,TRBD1,CASSDYRGHGYTF,TGTGCCAGCAGTGATTACAGGGGCCATGGCTACACCTTC
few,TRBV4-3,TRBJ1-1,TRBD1,CASSKGGQGKTEAFF,TGCGCCAGCAGCAAAGGAGGACAGGGTAAAACTGAAGCTTTCTTT
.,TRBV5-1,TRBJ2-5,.,CASSSTEETQYF,TGCGCCAGCAGCTCGACAGAAGAGACCCAGTACTTC
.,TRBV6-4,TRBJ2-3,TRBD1,CASSRQGQGTDTQYF,TGTGCCAGCAGTAGACAGGGACAGGGCACAGATACGCAGTATTTT
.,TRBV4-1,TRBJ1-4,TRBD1,CASSRTPGQVNEKLFF,TGCGCCAGCAGCCGGACTCCGGGACAGGTTAATGAAAAACTGTTTTTT
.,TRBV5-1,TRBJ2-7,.,CASSLGGTSSSYEQYF,TGCGCCAGCAGCTTGGGTGGGACATCGAGCTCCTACGAGCAGTACTTC
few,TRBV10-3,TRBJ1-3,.,CAISKTSADTIYF,TGTGCCATCAGTAAGACCTCTGCGGACACCATATATTTT
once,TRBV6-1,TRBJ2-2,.,CASSEATGNTGELFF,TGTGCCAGCAGTGAGGCGACGGGAAACACCGGGGAGCTGTTTTTT
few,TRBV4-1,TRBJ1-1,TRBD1,CASSQANLAGGNTEAFF,TGCGCCAGCAGCCAAGCTAATCTTGCAGGGGGGAACACTGAAGCTTTCTTT
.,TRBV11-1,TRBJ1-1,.,CASSLGRTEAFF,TGTGCCAGCAGCTTAGGGAGGACTGAAGCTTTCTTT
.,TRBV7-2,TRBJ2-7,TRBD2,CASRTGGGSGGPYEQYF,TGTGCCAGCAGGACCGGGGGTGGTAGCGGGGGGCCCTACGAGCAGTACTTC
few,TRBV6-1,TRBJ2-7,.,CASSEAGLSYEQYF,TGTGCCAGCAGCGAGGCTGGACTTTCGTACGAGCAGTACTTC
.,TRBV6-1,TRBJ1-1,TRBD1,CASRDTGGVAEAFF,TGTGCCAGCAGGGACACAGGGGGCGTAGCTGAAGCTTTCTTT
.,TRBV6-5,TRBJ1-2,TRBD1,CASSYSTGGDGYTF,TGTGCCAGCAGTTACTCGACAGGGGGCGATGGCTACACCTTC
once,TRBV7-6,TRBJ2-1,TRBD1,CASSGYSGQGYNNEQFF,TGTGCCAGCAGCGGTTATTCGGGACAGGGGTACAACAATGAGCAGTTCTTC
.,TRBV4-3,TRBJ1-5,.,CASSQDRHQPQHF,TGCGCCAGCAGCCAAGATCGTCATCAGCCCCAGCATTTT
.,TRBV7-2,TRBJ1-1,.,CASSLGEGAGAFF,TGTGCCAGCAGCTTAGGCGAGGGCGCGGGAGCTTTCTTT
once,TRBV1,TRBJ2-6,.,CTSTLEVLEGANVLTF,TGCACCAGCACCCTCGAGGTTTTGGAAGGGGCCAACGTCCTGACTTTC